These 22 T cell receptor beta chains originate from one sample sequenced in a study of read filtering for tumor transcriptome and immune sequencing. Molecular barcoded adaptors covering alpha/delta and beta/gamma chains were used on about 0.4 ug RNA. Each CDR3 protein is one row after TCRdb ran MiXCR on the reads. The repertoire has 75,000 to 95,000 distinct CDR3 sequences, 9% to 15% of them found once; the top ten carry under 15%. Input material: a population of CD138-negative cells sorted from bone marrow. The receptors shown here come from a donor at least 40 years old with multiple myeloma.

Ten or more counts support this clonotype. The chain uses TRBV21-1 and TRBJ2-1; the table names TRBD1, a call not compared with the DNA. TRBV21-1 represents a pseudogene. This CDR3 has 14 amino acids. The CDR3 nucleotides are TGTGCCAGCACCACACAGGGTCCCTACAATGAGCAGTTCTTC. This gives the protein CASTTQGPYNEQFF.

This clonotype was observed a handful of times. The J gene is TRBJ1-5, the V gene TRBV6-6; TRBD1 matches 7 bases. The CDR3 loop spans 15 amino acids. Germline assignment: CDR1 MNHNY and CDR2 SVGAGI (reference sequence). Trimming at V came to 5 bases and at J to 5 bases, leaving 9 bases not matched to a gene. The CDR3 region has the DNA TGTGCCAGCAGTCCACAGGGGAGGGTCGATCAGCCCCAGCATTTT. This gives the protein CASSPQGRVDQPQHF.

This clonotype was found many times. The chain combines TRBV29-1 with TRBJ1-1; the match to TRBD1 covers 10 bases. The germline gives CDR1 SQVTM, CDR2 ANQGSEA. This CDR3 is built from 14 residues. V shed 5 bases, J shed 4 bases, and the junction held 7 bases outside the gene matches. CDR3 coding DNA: TGCAGCGTTAAGACAGGGGGCGGGAGCACTGAAGCTTTCTTT. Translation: CSVKTGGGSTEAFF. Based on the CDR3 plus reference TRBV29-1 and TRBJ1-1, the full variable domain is SAVISQKPSRDICQRGTSLTIQCQVDSQVTMMFWYRQQPGQSLTLIATANQGSEATYESGFVIDKFPISRPNLTFSTLTVSNMSPEDSSIYLCSVKTGGGSTEAFFGQGTRLTVV.

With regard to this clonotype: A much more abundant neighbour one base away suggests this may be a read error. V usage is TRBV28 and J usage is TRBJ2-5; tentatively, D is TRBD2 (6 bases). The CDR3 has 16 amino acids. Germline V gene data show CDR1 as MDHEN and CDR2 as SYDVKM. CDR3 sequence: CARSLWGTGDSETQYF. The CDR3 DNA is TGTGCCCGCAGTTTATGGGGGACCGGGGACTCGGAGACCCAGTACTTC. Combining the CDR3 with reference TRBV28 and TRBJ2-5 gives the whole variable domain DVKVTQSSRYLVKRTGEKVFLECVQDMDHENMFWYRQDPGLGLRLIYFSYDVKMKEKGDIPEGYSVSREKKERFSLILESASTNQTSMYLCARSLWGTGDSETQYFGPGTRLLVL.

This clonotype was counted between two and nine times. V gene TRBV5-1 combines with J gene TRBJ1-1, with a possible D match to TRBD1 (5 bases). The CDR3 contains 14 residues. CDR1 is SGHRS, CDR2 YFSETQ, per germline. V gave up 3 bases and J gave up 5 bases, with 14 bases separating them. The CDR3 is CASSSPGGETEAFF. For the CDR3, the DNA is TGCGCCAGCAGCTCACCGGGGGGAGAAACTGAAGCTTTCTTT.

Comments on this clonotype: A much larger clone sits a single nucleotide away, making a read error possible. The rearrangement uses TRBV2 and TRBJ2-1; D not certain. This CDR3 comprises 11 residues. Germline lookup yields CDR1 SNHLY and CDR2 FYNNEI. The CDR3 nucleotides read TGTGCCAGCAGTCCCTACAATGGGCAGTTCTTC. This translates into CASSPYNGQFF.

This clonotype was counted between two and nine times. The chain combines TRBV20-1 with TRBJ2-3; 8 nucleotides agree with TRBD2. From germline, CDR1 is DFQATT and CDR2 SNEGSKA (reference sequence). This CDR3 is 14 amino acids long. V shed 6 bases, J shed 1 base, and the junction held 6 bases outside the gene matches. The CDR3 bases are TGCAGTGCCCCGAGACTAGCGCGCACAGATACGCAGTATTTT. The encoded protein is CSAPRLARTDTQYF.

This CDR3 reads CSVENPGGFTEAFF. CDR3 sequence (DNA): TGCAGCGTTGAAAATCCAGGGGGCTTTACTGAAGCTTTCTTT. The chain carries TRBV29-1 and TRBJ1-1; 8 positions match TRBD1. J lost 5 bases, V lost 2 bases, and 7 bases had no gene match. CDR3 length equals 14 residues. Germline assignment: CDR1 SQVTM and CDR2 ANQGSEA.

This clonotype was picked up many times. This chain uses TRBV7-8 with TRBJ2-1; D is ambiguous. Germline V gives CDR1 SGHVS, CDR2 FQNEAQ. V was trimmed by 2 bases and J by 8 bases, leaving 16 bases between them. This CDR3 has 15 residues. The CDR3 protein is CASSLLRGLNDEQFF. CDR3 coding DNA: TGTGCCAGCAGCTTATTGCGTGGGTTGAACGATGAGCAGTTCTTC.

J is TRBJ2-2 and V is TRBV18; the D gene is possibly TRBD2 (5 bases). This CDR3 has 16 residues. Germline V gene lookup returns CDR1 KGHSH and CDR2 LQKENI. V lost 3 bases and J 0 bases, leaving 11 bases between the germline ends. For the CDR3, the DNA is TGTGCCAGCTCACCGCTCGGAGGCGCGAACACCGGGGAGCTGTTTTTT. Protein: CASSPLGGANTGELFF.

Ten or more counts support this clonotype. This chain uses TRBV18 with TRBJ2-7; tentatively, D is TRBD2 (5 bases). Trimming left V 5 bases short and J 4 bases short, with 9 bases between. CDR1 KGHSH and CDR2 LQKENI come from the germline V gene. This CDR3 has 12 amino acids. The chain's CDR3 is CASSASSYEQYF. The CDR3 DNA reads TGTGCCAGCTCAGCTAGCTCATACGAGCAGTACTTC.

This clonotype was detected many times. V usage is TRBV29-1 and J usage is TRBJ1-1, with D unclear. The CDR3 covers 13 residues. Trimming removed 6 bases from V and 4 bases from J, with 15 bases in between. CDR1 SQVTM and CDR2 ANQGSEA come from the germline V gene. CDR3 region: CSVKRQRGTEAFF. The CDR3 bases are TGCAGCGTAAAAAGGCAACGCGGCACTGAAGCTTTCTTT.

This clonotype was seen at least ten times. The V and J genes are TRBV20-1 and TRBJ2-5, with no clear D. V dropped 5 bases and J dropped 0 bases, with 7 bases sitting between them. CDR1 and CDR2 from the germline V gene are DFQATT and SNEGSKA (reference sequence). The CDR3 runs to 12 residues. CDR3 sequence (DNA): TGCAGTGCTTTACAGTACCAAGAGACCCAGTACTTC. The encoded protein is CSALQYQETQYF.

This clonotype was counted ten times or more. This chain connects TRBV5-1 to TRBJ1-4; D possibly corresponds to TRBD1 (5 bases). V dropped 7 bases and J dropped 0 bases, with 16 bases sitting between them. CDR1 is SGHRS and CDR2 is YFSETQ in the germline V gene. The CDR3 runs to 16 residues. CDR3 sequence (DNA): TGCGCCAGCCGGGAGAGTGGGGGTGCAACTAATGAAAAACTGTTTTTT. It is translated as CASRESGGATNEKLFF.

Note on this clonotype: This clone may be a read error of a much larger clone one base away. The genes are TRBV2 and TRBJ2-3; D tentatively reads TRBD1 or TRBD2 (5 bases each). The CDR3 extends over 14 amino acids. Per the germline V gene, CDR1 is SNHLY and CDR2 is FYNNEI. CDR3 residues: CSSRTGTATDTQYF. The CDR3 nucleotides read TGTTCCAGCAGGACCGGGACGGCAACAGATACGCAGTATTTT. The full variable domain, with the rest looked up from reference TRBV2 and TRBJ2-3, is EPEVTQTPSHQVTQMGQEVILRCVPISNHLYFYWYRQILGQKVEFLVSFYNNEISEKSEIFDDQFSVERPDGSNFTLKIRSTKLEDSAMYFCSSRTGTATDTQYFGPGTRLTVL.

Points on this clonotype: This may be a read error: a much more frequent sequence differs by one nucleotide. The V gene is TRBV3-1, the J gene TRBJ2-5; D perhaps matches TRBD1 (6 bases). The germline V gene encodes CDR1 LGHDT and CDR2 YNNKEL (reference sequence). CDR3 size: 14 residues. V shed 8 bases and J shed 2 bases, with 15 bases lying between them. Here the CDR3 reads CASGYYRDQETQYF. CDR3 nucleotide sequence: TGTGCCAGCGGCTACTACAGGGATCAAGAGACCCAGTACTTC.

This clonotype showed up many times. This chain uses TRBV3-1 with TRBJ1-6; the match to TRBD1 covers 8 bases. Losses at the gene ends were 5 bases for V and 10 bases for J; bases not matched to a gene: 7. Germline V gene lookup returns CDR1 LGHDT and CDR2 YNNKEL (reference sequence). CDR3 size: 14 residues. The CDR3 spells CASSAQGVESPLHF. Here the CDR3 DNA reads TGTGCCAGCAGCGCACAGGGGGTGGAATCACCCCTCCACTTT.

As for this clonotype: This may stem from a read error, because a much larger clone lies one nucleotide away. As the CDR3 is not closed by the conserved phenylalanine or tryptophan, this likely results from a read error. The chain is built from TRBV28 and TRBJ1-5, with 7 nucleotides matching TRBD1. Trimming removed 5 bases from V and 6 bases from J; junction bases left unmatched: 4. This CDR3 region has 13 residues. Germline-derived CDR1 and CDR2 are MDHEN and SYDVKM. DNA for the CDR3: TGTGCCAGCAGTGACAGGGTTCCTCAGCCCCAGCATATT. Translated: CASSDRVPQPQHI.

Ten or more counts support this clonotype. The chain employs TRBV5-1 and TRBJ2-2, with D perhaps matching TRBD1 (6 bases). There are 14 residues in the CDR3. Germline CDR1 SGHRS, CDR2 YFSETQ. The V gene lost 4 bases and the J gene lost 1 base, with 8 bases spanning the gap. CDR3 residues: CASSTGQNTGELFF. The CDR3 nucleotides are TGCGCCAGCAGCACGGGACAGAACACCGGGGAGCTGTTTTTT. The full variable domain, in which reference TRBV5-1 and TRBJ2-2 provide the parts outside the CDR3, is KAGVTQTPRYLIKTRGQQVTLSCSPISGHRSVSWYQQTPGQGLQFLFEYFSETQRNKGNFPGRFSGRQFSNSRSEMNVSTLELGDSALYLCASSTGQNTGELFFGEGSRLTVL.

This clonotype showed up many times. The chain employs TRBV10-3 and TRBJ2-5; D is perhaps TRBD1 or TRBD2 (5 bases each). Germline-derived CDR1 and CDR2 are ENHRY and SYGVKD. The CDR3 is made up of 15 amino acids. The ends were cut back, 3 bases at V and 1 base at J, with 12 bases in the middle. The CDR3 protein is CAISDSGTGQETQYF. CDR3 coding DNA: TGTGCCATCAGTGATTCGGGGACCGGCCAAGAGACCCAGTACTTC.

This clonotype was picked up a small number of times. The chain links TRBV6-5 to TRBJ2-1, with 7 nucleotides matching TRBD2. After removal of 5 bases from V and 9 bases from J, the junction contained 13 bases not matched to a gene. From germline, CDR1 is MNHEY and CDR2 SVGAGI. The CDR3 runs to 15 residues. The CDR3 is CASSELPGGSSEQFF. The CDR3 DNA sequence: TGTGCCAGCAGTGAGCTACCGGGAGGCTCCAGTGAGCAGTTCTTC.

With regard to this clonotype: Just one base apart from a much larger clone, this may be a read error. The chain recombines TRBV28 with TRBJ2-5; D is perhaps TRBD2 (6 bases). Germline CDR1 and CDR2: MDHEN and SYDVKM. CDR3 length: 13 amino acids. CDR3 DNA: TGTGCCATTAGGAGGGGCGCCCAAGAGACCCAGCACTTC. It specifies CAIRRGAQETQHF.